This T cell receptor beta chain was obtained from a study of neurological immune-mediated disorders. This clonotype was seen at least ten times. TCRdb independently ran MiXCR on the 5' RACE reads; one entry per CDR3 protein. Among some 65,000 distinct CDR3 sequences listed, 4.1% were seen once. CDR1 is SGHRS, CDR2 YFSETQ, per germline. V lost 1 base and J lost 4; bases outside the gene matches: 5. This CDR3 has 16 amino acids. Sequencing input: PBMCs. This TCR came from a middle-aged man with multiple sclerosis. The chain is built from TRBV5-1 and TRBJ2-5; 12 positions match TRBD2. CDR3 nucleotides: TGCGCCAGCAGCTTGCGACTAGCGGGGGATACAGAGACCCAGTACTTC. Protein: CASSLRLAGDTETQYF.